This T cell receptor (beta chain) was retrieved from a study of T cell responses to AZD1222 COVID-19 vaccine. The table came from immunoSEQ multiplex PCR; TCRdb's copy has only in-frame clones and leaves some out. The table shows roughly 150,000 clones, with about 91% occurring only once. General study points: Vaccination with two AZD1222 doses was followed by a rise in Spike-specific TCR breadth and depth. White British donors predominated, females outnumbered males, and clonal diversity was possibly underestimated.

CDR3 length: 16 amino acids. In germline, CDR1 is SGHTA, CDR2 FQGNSA. V was clipped by 3 bases and J by 6 bases; unmatched bases: 11. This clone has a single count. Its antigen is not identified. The specimen comprised peripheral blood, sampled on day 0 of MenACWY control vaccination. The receptor's source is an adult in good health. V and J are TRBV7-2 and TRBJ2-1, with TRBD2 matching 7 bases. CDR3 in amino acids: CASSLGGSLRRNEQFF. Here the CDR3 DNA reads TGTGCCAGCAGCTTGGGGGGGTCCCTTCGGCGCAATGAGCAGTTCTTC.